This TCR beta chain came from a study of blood T cell repertoires in COVID-19. Study-level background: Samples representing acute and convalescent COVID-19 were sourced from the United States, Italy and Spain. PBMCs, B-cell-depleted T cells, or T cells were the source of the cDNA or gDNA that made up the material.

In the original analysis: Nucleated cell counts were estimated from reference gene primer amplification. Generated by immunoSEQ multiplex PCR, the TCRdb table keeps only in-frame clones and is missing some. V and J calls plus clone size are reproduced from that table; the DNA served to infer D and trimming. The sample holds under 200,000 clones, approximately 90% seen once. Unmatched junction bases numbered 13, after V lost 8 bases and J lost 1 base. CDR1 is ENHRY and CDR2 is SYGVKD in the germline V gene. This CDR3 has 17 residues. Sequenced input: peripheral blood. This clonotype originated in a man between 18 and 35 years old with acute or convalescent COVID-19. V usage is TRBV10-3 and J usage is TRBJ2-3, with 9 bases that match TRBD2. The CDR3 region has the DNA TGTGCCATCGCCGCGGCTAGCGGGGCGGTCCGCACAGATACGCAGTATTTT. This codes for CAIAAASGAVRTDTQYF.